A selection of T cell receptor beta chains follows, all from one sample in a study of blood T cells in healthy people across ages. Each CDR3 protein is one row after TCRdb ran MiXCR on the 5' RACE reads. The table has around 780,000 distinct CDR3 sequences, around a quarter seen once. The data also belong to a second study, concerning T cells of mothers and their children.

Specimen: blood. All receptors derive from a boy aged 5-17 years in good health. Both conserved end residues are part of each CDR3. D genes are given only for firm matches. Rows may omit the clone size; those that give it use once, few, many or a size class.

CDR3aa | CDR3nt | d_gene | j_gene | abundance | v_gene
CASSHSGGGETQYF | TGTGCCAGCAGCCACAGCGGGGGAGGCGAGACCCAGTACTTC | TRBD2 | TRBJ2-5 | - | TRBV3-1
CSVQGDRSWEQYF | TGCAGCGTCCAGGGGGACCGTTCCTGGGAGCAGTACTTC | TRBD1 | TRBJ2-5 | few | TRBV29-1
CTSGSQRGFTGELFF | TGTACCAGCGGCAGCCAGCGGGGTTTCACCGGGGAGCTGTTTTTT | TRBD2 | TRBJ2-2 | - | TRBV6-2/TRBV6-3
CASSPLGTAQETQYF | TGTGCCAGCAGTCCGCTCGGGACAGCCCAAGAGACCCAGTACTTC | TRBD1 | TRBJ2-5 | - | TRBV12-3/TRBV12-4
CASRVSGTAGHVLTF | TGTGCCAGCAGAGTTTCCGGGACCGCCGGGCACGTCCTGACTTTC | - | TRBJ2-6 | few | TRBV28
CSLIGETFPQETQYF | TGCAGTCTCATCGGAGAGACTTTCCCTCAAGAGACCCAGTACTTC | - | TRBJ2-5 | few | TRBV20-1
CASGTGYGYTF | TGTGCCAGCGGAACAGGGTATGGCTACACCTTC | - | TRBJ1-2 | few | TRBV27
CASSRLTADRNTIYF | TGTGCCAGCAGTCGGCTGACAGCAGATAGAAACACCATATATTTT | - | TRBJ1-3 | - | TRBV6-5
CASSSTITEQYF | TGTGCCAGCAGCTCGACTATAACAGAGCAGTACTTC | - | TRBJ2-7 | - | TRBV7-6
CASSPMGETQYF | TGTGCCAGCTCACCAATGGGAGAGACCCAGTACTTC | - | TRBJ2-5 | many | TRBV18
CASSYRGLNEKLFF | TGCGCCAGCAGCTACAGGGGCCTTAATGAAAAACTGTTTTTT | TRBD1 | TRBJ1-4 | few | TRBV5-1
CASSLGTGYNEQYF | TGTGCCAGCAGTTTGGGGACAGGGTATAACGAGCAGTACTTC | TRBD1 | TRBJ2-7 | few | TRBV27
CASSYGQVNEKLFF | TGTGCCAGCAGTTACGGCCAGGTTAATGAAAAACTGTTTTTT | - | TRBJ1-4 | few | TRBV6-5
CASSAGELRVQPQHF | TGTGCCAGCAGCGCAGGCGAGTTGCGAGTTCAGCCCCAGCATTTT | - | TRBJ1-5 | few | TRBV2
CATSDLLNEQFF | TGTGCCACCAGTGATTTATTGAATGAGCAGTTCTTC | - | TRBJ2-1 | - | TRBV24-1
CASSGQGALLAFF | TGTGCCAGCAGTGGACAGGGGGCTCTTTTGGCTTTCTTT | TRBD1 | TRBJ1-1 | - | TRBV6-5
CASSPQASGGTDTQYF | TGTGCCAGCTCACCACAGGCTAGCGGGGGGACAGATACGCAGTATTTT | TRBD2 | TRBJ2-3 | - | TRBV18
CASSRRDQHTDTQYF | TGTGCCAGCAGTCGCCGGGACCAACACACAGATACGCAGTATTTT | - | TRBJ2-3 | - | TRBV6-1
CASRQLAGDLNTGELFF | TGCGCCAGCCGCCAGCTAGCGGGGGACCTGAACACCGGGGAGCTGTTTTTT | TRBD2 | TRBJ2-2 | - | TRBV5-1
CSARLTGGYYGYTF | TGCAGTGCTAGACTGACAGGGGGCTACTATGGCTACACCTTC | TRBD1 | TRBJ1-2 | - | TRBV20-1
CASSLGGRMYF | TGTGCCAGCAGTTTAGGAGGCCGGATGTACTTC | - | TRBJ2-7 | - | TRBV28
CASSPLEVQETQYF | TGCGCCAGCAGCCCCCTCGAGGTCCAAGAGACCCAGTACTTC | - | TRBJ2-5 | few | TRBV4-1
CSVGRGRGEAFF | TGCAGCGTTGGCAGGGGGCGAGGTGAAGCTTTCTTT | TRBD1 | TRBJ1-1 | many | TRBV29-1
CASRPAGLAGELFF | TGTGCCAGCAGACCTGCAGGACTAGCCGGGGAGCTGTTTTTT | TRBD2 | TRBJ2-2 | - | TRBV6-6
CSVVQRGLETQYF | TGCAGTGTTGTCCAGCGCGGGTTAGAGACCCAGTACTTC | - | TRBJ2-5 | - | TRBV20-1
CASSPRGVGETQYF | TGCGCCAGCAGCCCTCGGGGGGTAGGCGAGACCCAGTACTTC | TRBD2 | TRBJ2-5 | few | TRBV5-1
CASSRTNEKLFF | TGTGCCAGCAGTAGAACTAATGAAAAACTGTTTTTT | - | TRBJ1-4 | many | TRBV2